The 19 T cell receptor beta chains below all came from one sample that was sequenced in a study of Ad26.COV2.S vaccination and SARS-CoV-2 variants. Treatment here: around 19 received Ad26.COV2.S at low or high dose, single or two shots; roughly five received placebo; per-sample allocation not given. Vaccine and placebo recipients were sampled on day 63 after the first injection. Clones were read by immunoSEQ multiplex PCR, and TCRdb kept only the in-frame ones, dropping some. This sample has roughly 320,000 clones, with about 86% found just once. The sequencing used peripheral blood, collected in a trial of Ad26.COV2.S vaccine versus placebo. The source is a person aged 18 to 65 who received the Ad26.COV2.S COVID-19 vaccine or a placebo.

This sequence joins TRBV30 and TRBJ1-3; D not resolved. Deletions cut 0 bases from V and 2 bases from J, with 20 bases between. Germline V CDR1 and CDR2: GTSNPN, SVGIG (reference sequence). The CDR3 length is 18 residues. The CDR3 sequence: CAWSVVLQTVSPGNTIYF. The CDR3 nucleotides are TGTGCCTGGAGTGTAGTTCTTCAGACGGTCAGTCCTGGAAACACCATATATTTT.

The chain has TRBV11-1 and TRBJ1-5; D unresolved. V lost 5 bases to trimming and J lost 0 bases, with 11 bases between them. The germline V gene encodes CDR1 SGHAT and CDR2 FQDESV (reference sequence). The CDR3 sequence is 15 residues long. The CDR3 reads CASSAYFYSNQPQHF. The CDR3 nucleotides are TGTGCCAGCAGCGCCTACTTTTATAGCAATCAGCCCCAGCATTTT.

The chain couples TRBV4-2 to TRBJ1-5, with TRBD1 as a possible D gene (6 bases). The CDR3 totals 15 residues. Per germline, CDR1 LGHNA and CDR2 YNFKEQ. V lost 2 bases to trimming and J lost 8 bases, with 16 bases between them. CDR3 in DNA: TGTGCCAGCAGCCAACTCGAGGGGGGGCGGGAGCCCCAGCATTTT. It specifies CASSQLEGGREPQHF.

The chain uses TRBV9 and TRBJ2-1; TRBD1 aligns across 8 bases. J lost 0 bases, V lost 2 bases, and 1 base had no gene match. Germline V CDR1 and CDR2: SGDLS, YYNGEE. CDR3 length: 15 amino acids. The CDR3 loop is CASSVTGGSYNEQFF. The CDR3 DNA follows: TGTGCCAGCAGCGTCACAGGGGGCTCCTACAATGAGCAGTTCTTC.

The chain couples TRBV29-1 to TRBJ2-3, with 10 bases aligning to TRBD1. The CDR3 length is 14 residues. Unmatched junction bases numbered 6, after V lost 5 bases and J lost 4 bases. Germline V lookup: CDR1 SQVTM, CDR2 ANQGSEA. The CDR3 here is CSVPVGTGADTQYF. DNA of the CDR3: TGCAGCGTTCCCGTCGGGACAGGGGCAGATACGCAGTATTTT.

The J gene is TRBJ2-6, the V gene TRBV4-2; D not resolved. Trimming left V 0 bases short and J 4 bases short, with 13 bases between. The CDR3 is 17 amino acids. Germline V gene data show CDR1 as LGHNA and CDR2 as YNFKEQ. The CDR3 nucleotides read TGTGCCAGCAGCCAAGATCGGCAGACCCGAGGGGCCAACGTCCTGACTTTC. This gives the protein CASSQDRQTRGANVLTF.

The rearrangement uses TRBV12-3 or TRBV12-4 and TRBJ2-1, with 9 bases matching TRBD1. The CDR3 covers 13 residues. V shed 6 bases, J shed 4 bases, and the junction held 1 base outside the gene matches. The CDR3 loop is CASRGQGYNEQFF. The CDR3 DNA is TGTGCCAGCAGGGGACAGGGATACAATGAGCAGTTCTTC.

The J gene is TRBJ1-2, the V gene TRBV9; 7 bases fit TRBD1. Germline V CDR1 and CDR2: SGDLS, YYNGEE. The CDR3 is 16 amino acids. With V trimmed by 4 bases and J by 8 bases, 17 bases remained unmatched. The chain's CDR3 is CASSPRQGGSTRGYTF. CDR3 DNA sequence: TGTGCCAGCAGCCCGCGGCAGGGGGGATCTACCCGAGGCTACACCTTC.

This chain links TRBV10-2 with TRBJ2-5; perhaps D is TRBD1 or TRBD2 (5 bases each). Germline loops: CDR1 WSHSY, CDR2 SAAADI. CDR3 length: 14 amino acids. The V end was cut by 7 bases, the J end by 4 bases, with 16 bases between. The CDR3 is CASIEPGRRETQYF. Written as DNA, the CDR3 is TGCGCCAGCATCGAACCGGGACGGAGAGAGACCCAGTACTTC.

The gene calls are TRBV5-4 and TRBJ1-2, with 10 bases fitting TRBD1. Germline CDR1 SGHNT, CDR2 YYREEE (reference sequence). The ends lost 5 bases at V and 6 bases at J; junction bases unmatched: 4. The CDR3 contains 13 residues. The CDR3: CASRDRGFHGYTF. CDR3 nucleotide sequence: TGTGCCAGCAGGGACAGGGGGTTCCATGGCTACACCTTC.

This clone was observed a handful of times. CDR3 sequence reads: CASSLHLGYEQYF. The CDR3 nucleotides read TGTGCCAGCAGTCTACATCTCGGCTACGAGCAGTACTTC. This chain uses TRBV2 with TRBJ2-7; D gene uncertain. Germline V lookup: CDR1 SNHLY, CDR2 FYNNEI. V gave up 5 bases and J gave up 3 bases, with 11 bases separating them. The CDR3 length is 13 residues.

The V gene is TRBV5-6, the J gene TRBJ1-1; D gene unclear. V shed 2 bases and J shed 0 bases, with 8 bases lying between them. Germline loops: CDR1 SGHDT, CDR2 YYEEEE. CDR3 size: 14 residues. This CDR3 is CASSFIYLNTEAFF. The CDR3 region has the DNA TGTGCCAGCAGCTTTATCTATCTGAACACTGAAGCTTTCTTT.

The CDR3 protein is CASSQGRTTEAFF. Written as DNA, the CDR3 is TGTGCCAGTAGTCAGGGGAGGACTACTGAAGCTTTCTTT. This chain joins TRBV19 and TRBJ1-1; TRBD1 might be the D (6 bases). CDR3 length: 13 residues. Per germline, CDR1 LNHDA and CDR2 SQIVND (reference sequence). The V end was cut by 5 bases, the J end by 5 bases, with 12 bases between.

The gene calls are TRBV4-1 and TRBJ1-2; D remains unclear. Per the germline V gene, CDR1 is MGHRA and CDR2 is YSYEKL. Trimming took 0 bases from V and 9 from J, leaving 8 bases between them. The CDR3 is 12 amino acids. CDR3 DNA: TGCGCCAGCAGCCAAGAATACGGCAGCTACACCTTC. As protein: CASSQEYGSYTF.

This sequence joins TRBV2 and TRBJ2-3; D is possibly TRBD2 (7 bases). CDR1 is SNHLY, CDR2 FYNNEI, per germline. V was pared by 7 bases and J by 6 bases, with 17 bases between. The CDR3 has 14 amino acids. The CDR3 protein is CASTSGAGADTQYF. DNA of the CDR3: TGTGCCAGCACCTCGGGTGCGGGGGCTGATACGCAGTATTTT.

The genes are TRBV11-2 and TRBJ1-1, with 9 positions matching TRBD1. Germline lookup yields CDR1 SGHAT and CDR2 FQNNGV. This CDR3 has 16 residues. J gave up 4 bases and V 5 bases, and 11 bases lay outside the gene matches. The CDR3 DNA reads TGTGCCAGCAGCCCCTTAACAGGGGGCAAGGGCACTGAAGCTTTCTTT. Protein sequence: CASSPLTGGKGTEAFF.

The V gene is TRBV2, the J gene TRBJ2-3; D gene ambiguous. V lost 3 bases and J lost 6, with 10 bases in between. This CDR3 has 13 amino acids. Germline lookup yields CDR1 SNHLY and CDR2 FYNNEI. CDR3: CASSDWGADTQYF. The DNA of the CDR3 is TGTGCCAGCAGTGATTGGGGTGCCGATACGCAGTATTTT. The whole variable domain, remainder taken from reference TRBV2 and TRBJ2-3, is EPEVTQTPSHQVTQMGQEVILRCVPISNHLYFYWYRQILGQKVEFLVSFYNNEISEKSEIFDDQFSVERPDGSNFTLKIRSTKLEDSAMYFCASSDWGADTQYFGPGTRLTVL.

The rearrangement links TRBV6-5 to TRBJ2-3, with D perhaps being TRBD1 or TRBD2 (6 bases each). The CDR3 runs 13 residues. The V end lost 7 bases, the J end lost 2 bases, and 10 bases lay between the germline ends. Germline V gene sequence: CDR1 MNHEY, CDR2 SVGAGI. The DNA of the CDR3 is TGTGCCAGCAACCGGGGGCTCACAGATACGCAGTATTTT. Its protein product is CASNRGLTDTQYF.

The J gene is TRBJ2-7, the V gene TRBV5-1; tentatively, D is TRBD1 (6 bases). The germline gives CDR1 SGHRS, CDR2 YFSETQ. CDR3 length equals 15 residues. V was clipped by 4 bases and J by 0 bases, with 14 bases between them. DNA of the CDR3: TGCGCCAGCAGCCACGGGACACCCCCCTCCTACGAGCAGTACTTC. It is translated as CASSHGTPPSYEQYF. Together with reference TRBV5-1 and TRBJ2-7, the CDR3 gives the full variable domain: KAGVTQTPRYLIKTRGQQVTLSCSPISGHRSVSWYQQTPGQGLQFLFEYFSETQRNKGNFPGRFSGRQFSNSRSEMNVSTLELGDSALYLCASSHGTPPSYEQYFGPGTRLTVT.